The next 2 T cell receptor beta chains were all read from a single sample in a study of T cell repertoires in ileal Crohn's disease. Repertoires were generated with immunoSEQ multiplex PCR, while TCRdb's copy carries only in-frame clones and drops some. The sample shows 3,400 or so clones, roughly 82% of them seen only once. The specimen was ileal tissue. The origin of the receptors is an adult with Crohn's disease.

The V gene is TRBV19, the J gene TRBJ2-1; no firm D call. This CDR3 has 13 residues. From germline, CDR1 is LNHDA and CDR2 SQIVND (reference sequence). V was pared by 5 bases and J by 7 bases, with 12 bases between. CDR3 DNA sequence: TGTGCCAGTAGTCTGGCAGTCCCGAATGAGCAGTTCTTC. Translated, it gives CASSLAVPNEQFF.

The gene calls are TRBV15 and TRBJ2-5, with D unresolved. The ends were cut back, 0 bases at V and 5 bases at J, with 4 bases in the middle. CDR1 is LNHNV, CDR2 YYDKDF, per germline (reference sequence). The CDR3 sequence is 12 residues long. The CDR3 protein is CATSRDRETQYF. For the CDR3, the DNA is TGTGCCACCAGCAGAGATCGGGAGACCCAGTACTTC. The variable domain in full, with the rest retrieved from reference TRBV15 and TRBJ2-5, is DAMVIQNPRYQVTQFGKPVTLSCSQTLNHNVMYWYQQKSSQAPKLLFHYYDKDFNNEADTPDNFQSRRPNTSFCFLDIRSPGLGDTAMYLCATSRDRETQYFGPGTRLLVL.